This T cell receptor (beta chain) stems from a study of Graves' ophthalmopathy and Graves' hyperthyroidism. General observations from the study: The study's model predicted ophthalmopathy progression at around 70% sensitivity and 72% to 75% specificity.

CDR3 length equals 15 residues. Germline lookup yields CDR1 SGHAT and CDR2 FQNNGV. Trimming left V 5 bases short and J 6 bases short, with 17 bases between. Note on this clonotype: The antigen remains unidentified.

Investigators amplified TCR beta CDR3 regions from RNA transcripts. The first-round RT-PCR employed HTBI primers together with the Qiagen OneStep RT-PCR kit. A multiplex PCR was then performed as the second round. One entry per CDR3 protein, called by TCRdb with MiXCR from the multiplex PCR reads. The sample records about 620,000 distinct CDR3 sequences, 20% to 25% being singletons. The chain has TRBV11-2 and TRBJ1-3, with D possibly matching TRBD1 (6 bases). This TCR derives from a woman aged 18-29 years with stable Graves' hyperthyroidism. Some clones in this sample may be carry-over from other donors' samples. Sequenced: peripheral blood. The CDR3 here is CASSTGEGGENTIYF. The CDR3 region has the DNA TGTGCCAGCAGCACGGGGGAGGGGGGCGAAAACACCATATATTTT.